Listed below are T cell receptor beta chains from one sample, sequenced in a study of T-cell reconstitution after alpha-beta-depleted transplantation in children. Each CDR3 protein gets one entry after TCRdb re-called the PCR reads with MiXCR. The sample lists around 340,000 distinct CDR3 sequences; 13% were seen once. The specimen was PBMCs, collected from the stem cell graft. These receptors all come from a human donor who donated a stem cell graft to a child with Fanconi anemia. Both conserved end residues are part of each CDR3.

V,CDR3
TRBV12-3/TRBV12-4,CASSLGPVYQPQHF
TRBV6-2/TRBV6-3,CASSSAGPEAFF
TRBV7-9,CASSFWTGERNEQYF
TRBV7-9,CASTKAGGTNTEAFF
TRBV20-1,CSAWDGHEKLFF
TRBV9,CASSVEQSTDTQYF
TRBV2,CASTRDANQPQHF
TRBV5-1,CASTRGQGETQYF
TRBV6-2/TRBV6-3,CASSYPERGQETQYF
TRBV27,CASSPRTERGNEQFF
TRBV28,CASSLMMDYYGYTF
TRBV24-1,CATSGSGNSYNEQFF
TRBV29-1,CSVEEHEVGAEAFF
TRBV10-3,CAISESRSGQGAVQHSGNTIYF
TRBV20-1,CSADIGTSGNTIYF
TRBV7-3,CASSPSGLGTYEQYF
TRBV12-5,CASGLGTLKNNEQFF
TRBV11-2,CASSDPGGSGRTF
TRBV20-1,CSAIDRGETQYF
TRBV20-1,CSAREGGTEAFF
TRBV27,CASSLRGRLADQETQYF
TRBV28,CASSLGFGDTQYF
TRBV6-1,CASRGQRNSPLHF
TRBV28,CASTLSNTDIQYF
TRBV19,CASSIRGGAAANEQFF
TRBV10-3,CAISVGLATDTQYF
TRBV12-3/TRBV12-4,CASRGQGGEQYF
TRBV6-5,CASSYSGTEYSPLHF
TRBV6-5,CASSYSGLGVADTQYF
TRBV9,CASSSGGRQFF
TRBV6-5,CASSYSRGSTEAFF
TRBV28,CASSFADRNEKLFF
TRBV10-2,CASSFPSGGSSYEQYF
TRBV7-2,CASSPMHGELFF
TRBV6-6,CASNPGQGNEQYF
TRBV19,CASSMGPGTYNEQFF
TRBV20-1,CSAREFAQGYNQPQHF
TRBV5-1,CASSFRRGKHTDTQYF
TRBV7-3,CASSTSGGPGEDTQYF
TRBV7-8,CASSHSGQGEKLFF
TRBV14,CASSEGYYNEQFF
TRBV3-1,CASSQDIGGRGEDTIYF
TRBV4-3,CASRSPTGELFF
TRBV2,CASSGRGGITMNTEAFF